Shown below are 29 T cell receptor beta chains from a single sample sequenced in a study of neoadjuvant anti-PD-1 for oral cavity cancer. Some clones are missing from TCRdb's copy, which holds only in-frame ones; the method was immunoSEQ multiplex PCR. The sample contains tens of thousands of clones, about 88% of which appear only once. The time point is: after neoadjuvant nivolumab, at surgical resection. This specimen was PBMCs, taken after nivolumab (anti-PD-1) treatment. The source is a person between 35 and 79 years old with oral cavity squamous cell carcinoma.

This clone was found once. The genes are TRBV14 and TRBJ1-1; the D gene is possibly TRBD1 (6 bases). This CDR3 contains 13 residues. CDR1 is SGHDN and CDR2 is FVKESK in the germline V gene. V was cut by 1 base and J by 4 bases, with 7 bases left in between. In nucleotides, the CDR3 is TGTGCCAGCAGCCAAGGGACAGTCACTGAAGCTTTCTTT. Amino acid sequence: CASSQGTVTEAFF. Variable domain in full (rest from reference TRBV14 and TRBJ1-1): EAGVTQFPSHSVIEKGQTVTLRCDPISGHDNLYWYRRVMGKEIKFLLHFVKESKQDESGMPNNRFLAERTGGTYSTLKVQPAELEDSGVYFCASSQGTVTEAFFGQGTRLTVV.

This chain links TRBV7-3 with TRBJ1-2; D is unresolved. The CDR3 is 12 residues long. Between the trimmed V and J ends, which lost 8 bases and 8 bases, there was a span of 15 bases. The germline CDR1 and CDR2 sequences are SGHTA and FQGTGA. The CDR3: CASGLPGRGYTF. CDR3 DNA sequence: TGTGCCAGCGGATTGCCCGGTAGAGGCTACACCTTC.

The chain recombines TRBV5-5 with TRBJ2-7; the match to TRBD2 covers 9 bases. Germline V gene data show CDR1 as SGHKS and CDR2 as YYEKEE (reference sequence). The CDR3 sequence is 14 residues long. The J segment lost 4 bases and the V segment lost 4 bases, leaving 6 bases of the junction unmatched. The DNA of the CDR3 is TGTGCCAGCAGCCCGGACCTAGCGGGGTACGAGCAGTACTTC. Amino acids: CASSPDLAGYEQYF.

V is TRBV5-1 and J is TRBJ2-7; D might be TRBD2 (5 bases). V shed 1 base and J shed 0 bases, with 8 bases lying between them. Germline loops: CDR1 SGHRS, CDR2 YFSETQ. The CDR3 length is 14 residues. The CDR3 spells CASSLSGGSYEQYF. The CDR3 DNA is TGCGCCAGCAGCTTGAGTGGAGGCTCCTACGAGCAGTACTTC.

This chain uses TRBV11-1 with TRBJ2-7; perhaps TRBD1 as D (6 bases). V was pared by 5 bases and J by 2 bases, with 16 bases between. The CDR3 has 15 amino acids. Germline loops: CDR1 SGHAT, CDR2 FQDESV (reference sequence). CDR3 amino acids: CASSGGRFSPYEQYF. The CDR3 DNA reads TGTGCCAGCAGCGGGGGCAGGTTTAGCCCCTACGAGCAGTACTTC.

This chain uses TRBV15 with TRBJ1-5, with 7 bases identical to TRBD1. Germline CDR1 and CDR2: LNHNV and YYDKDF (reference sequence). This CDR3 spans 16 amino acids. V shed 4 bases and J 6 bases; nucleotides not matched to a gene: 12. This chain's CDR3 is CATSNGGQKPPQPQHF. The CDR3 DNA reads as TGTGCCACCAGCAATGGGGGACAGAAACCCCCTCAGCCCCAGCATTTT.

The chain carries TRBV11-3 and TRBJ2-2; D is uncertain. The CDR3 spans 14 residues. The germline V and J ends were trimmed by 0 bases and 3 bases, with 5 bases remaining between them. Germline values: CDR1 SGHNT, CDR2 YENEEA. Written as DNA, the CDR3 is TGTGCCAGCAGCTTAGATGGGGACACCGGGGAGCTGTTTTTT. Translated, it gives CASSLDGDTGELFF.

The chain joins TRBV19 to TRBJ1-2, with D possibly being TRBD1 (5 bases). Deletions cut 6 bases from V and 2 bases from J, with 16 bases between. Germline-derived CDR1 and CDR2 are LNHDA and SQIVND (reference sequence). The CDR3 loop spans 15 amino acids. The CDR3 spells CASSPSLGGNYGYTF. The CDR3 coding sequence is TGTGCCAGTAGCCCTAGCCTGGGGGGGAACTATGGCTACACCTTC.

The DNA for the CDR3 is TGCGCCAGCAGTGATAACGGGGGGCCCCAGGGGCAGTACTTC. Residues: CASSDNGGPQGQYF. The rearrangement links TRBV10-2 to TRBJ2-7, with D maybe TRBD2 (7 bases). This CDR3 comprises 14 residues. Germline V gives CDR1 WSHSY, CDR2 SAAADI. The ends were cut back, 3 bases at V and 9 bases at J, with 18 bases in the middle.

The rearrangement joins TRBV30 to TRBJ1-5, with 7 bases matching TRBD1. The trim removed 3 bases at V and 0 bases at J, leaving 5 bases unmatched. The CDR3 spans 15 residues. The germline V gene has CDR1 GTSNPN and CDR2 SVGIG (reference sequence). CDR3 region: CAWSTTGDSNQPQHF. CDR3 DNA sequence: TGTGCCTGGAGCACTACAGGGGATAGCAATCAGCCCCAGCATTTT.

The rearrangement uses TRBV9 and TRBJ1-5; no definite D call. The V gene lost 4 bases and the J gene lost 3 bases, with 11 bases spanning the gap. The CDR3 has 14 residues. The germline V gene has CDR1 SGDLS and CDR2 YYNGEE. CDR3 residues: CASSQGPANQPQHF. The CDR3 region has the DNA TGTGCCAGCAGCCAAGGACCTGCCAATCAGCCCCAGCATTTT.

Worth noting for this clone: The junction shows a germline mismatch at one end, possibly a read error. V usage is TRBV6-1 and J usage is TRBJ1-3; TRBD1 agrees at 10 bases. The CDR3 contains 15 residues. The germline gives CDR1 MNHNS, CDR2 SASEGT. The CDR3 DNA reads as TGTGCCATCAGTGGGGGACAGGGGACTGGAAACACCATATATTTT. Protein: CAISGGQGTGNTIYF.

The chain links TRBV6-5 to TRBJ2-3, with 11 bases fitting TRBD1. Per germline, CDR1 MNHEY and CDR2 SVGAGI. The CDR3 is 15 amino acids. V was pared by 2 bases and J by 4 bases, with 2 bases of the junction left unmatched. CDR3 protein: CASSYAGQGADTQYF. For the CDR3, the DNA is TGTGCCAGCAGTTACGCGGGACAGGGGGCAGATACGCAGTATTTT.

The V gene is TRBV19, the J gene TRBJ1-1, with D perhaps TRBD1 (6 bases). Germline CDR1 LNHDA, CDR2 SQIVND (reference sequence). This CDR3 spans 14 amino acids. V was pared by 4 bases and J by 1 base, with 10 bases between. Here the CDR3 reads CASSTTDRNTEAFF. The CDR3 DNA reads TGTGCCAGTAGTACCACGGACAGGAACACTGAAGCTTTCTTT.

Here the CDR3 reads CASSRDWNQETQYF. Written as DNA, the CDR3 is TGTGCCAGCAGCCGGGACTGGAACCAAGAGACCCAGTACTTC. J is TRBJ2-5 and V is TRBV2; possible D gene TRBD2, 6 bases. V lost 6 bases, J lost 0 bases, and 11 bases lay in between. This CDR3 has 14 residues. The germline V gene has CDR1 SNHLY and CDR2 FYNNEI.

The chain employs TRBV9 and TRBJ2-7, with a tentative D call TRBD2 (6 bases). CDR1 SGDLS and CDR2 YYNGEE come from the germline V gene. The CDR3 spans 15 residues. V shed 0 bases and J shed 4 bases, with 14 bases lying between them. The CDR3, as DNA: TGTGCCAGCAGCGTAGAATCGGGGGAGACTTACGAGCAGTACTTC. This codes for CASSVESGETYEQYF.

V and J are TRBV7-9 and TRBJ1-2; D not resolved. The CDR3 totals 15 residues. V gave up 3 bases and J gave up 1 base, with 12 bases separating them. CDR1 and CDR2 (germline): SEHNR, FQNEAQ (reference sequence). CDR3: CASSLTPANNYGYTF. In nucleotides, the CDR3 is TGTGCCAGCAGCTTGACCCCAGCCAATAACTATGGCTACACCTTC.

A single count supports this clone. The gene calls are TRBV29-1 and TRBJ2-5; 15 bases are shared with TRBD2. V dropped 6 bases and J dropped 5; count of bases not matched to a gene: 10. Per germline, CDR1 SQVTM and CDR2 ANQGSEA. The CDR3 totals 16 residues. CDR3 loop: CSVAGLAGGSAETQYF. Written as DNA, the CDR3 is TGCAGCGTGGCGGGACTAGCGGGAGGATCGGCCGAGACCCAGTACTTC.

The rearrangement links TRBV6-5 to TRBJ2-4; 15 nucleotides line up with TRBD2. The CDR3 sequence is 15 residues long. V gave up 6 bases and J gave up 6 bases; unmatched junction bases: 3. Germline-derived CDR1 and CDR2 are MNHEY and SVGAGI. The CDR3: CASRGLAGGGNIQYF. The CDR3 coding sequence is TGTGCCAGCAGGGGACTAGCGGGAGGAGGAAACATTCAGTACTTC.

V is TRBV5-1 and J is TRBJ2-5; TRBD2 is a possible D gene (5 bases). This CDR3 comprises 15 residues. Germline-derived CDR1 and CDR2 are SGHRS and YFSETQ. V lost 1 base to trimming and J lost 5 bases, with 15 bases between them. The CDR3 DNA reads TGCGCCAGCAGCTTGATCCCCGGACTCATGGAGACCCAGTACTTC. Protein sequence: CASSLIPGLMETQYF.

CDR3 nucleotide sequence: TGCAGCGTTATCCGACAGACGAACACTGAAGCTTTCTTT. This codes for CSVIRQTNTEAFF. The chain recombines TRBV29-1 with TRBJ1-1, with a tentative D call TRBD1 (5 bases). Trimming took 5 bases from V and 1 from J, leaving 11 bases between them. The CDR3 is 13 residues long. CDR1 SQVTM and CDR2 ANQGSEA come from the germline V gene. Drawing the rest from reference TRBV29-1 and TRBJ1-1, the complete variable domain is SAVISQKPSRDICQRGTSLTIQCQVDSQVTMMFWYRQQPGQSLTLIATANQGSEATYESGFVIDKFPISRPNLTFSTLTVSNMSPEDSSIYLCSVIRQTNTEAFFGQGTRLTVV.

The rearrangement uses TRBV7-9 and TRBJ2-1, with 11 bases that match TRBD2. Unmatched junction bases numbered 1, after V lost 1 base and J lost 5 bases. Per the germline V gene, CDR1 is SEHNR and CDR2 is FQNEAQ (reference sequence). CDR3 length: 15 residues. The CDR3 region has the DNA TGTGCCAGCAGCTTAGGACTAGCGGGACACAATGAGCAGTTCTTC. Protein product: CASSLGLAGHNEQFF.

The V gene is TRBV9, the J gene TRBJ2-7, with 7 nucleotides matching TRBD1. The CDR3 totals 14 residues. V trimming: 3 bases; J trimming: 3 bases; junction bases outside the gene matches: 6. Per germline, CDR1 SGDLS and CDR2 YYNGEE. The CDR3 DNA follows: TGTGCCAGCAGCGAGACAGGGCTGGGCTACGAGCAGTACTTC. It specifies CASSETGLGYEQYF.

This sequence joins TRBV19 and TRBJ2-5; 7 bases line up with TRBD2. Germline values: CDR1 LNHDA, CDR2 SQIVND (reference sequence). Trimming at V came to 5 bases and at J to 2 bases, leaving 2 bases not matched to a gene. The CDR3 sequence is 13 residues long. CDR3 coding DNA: TGTGCCAGTAGTTTTAGCGGGCAAGAGACCCAGTACTTC. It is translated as CASSFSGQETQYF.

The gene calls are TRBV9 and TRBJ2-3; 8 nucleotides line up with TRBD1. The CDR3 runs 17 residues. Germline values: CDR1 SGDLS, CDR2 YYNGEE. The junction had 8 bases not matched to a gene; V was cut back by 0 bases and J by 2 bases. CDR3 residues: CASSVGDRGVPTDTQYF. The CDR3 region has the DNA TGTGCCAGCAGCGTAGGTGACAGGGGTGTACCCACAGATACGCAGTATTTT.

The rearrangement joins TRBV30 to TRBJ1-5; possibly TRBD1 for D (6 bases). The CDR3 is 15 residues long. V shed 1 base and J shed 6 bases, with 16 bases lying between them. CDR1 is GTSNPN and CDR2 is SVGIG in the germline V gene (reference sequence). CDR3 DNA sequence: TGTGCCTGGAGTGGGGGGGCAGGGGTCGGTCAGCCCCAGCATTTT. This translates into CAWSGGAGVGQPQHF.

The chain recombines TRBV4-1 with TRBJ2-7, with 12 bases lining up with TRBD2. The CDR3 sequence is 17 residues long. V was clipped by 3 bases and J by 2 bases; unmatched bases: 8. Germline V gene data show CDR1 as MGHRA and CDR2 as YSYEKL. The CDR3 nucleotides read TGCGCCAGCAGCCATCTACTAGCGGGAGGTTTCCCCTACGAGCAGTACTTC. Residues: CASSHLLAGGFPYEQYF.

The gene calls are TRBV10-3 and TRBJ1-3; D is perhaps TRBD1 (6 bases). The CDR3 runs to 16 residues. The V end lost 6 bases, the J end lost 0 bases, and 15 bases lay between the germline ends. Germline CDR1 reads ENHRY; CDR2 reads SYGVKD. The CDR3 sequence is CAISAGHLVSGNTIYF. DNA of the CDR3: TGTGCCATCAGCGCGGGACACTTAGTCTCTGGAAACACCATATATTTT.

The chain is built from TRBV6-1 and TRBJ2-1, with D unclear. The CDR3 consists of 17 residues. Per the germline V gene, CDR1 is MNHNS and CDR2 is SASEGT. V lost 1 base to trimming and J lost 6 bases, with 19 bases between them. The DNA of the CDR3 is TGTGCCAGCAGTGAAGATGTTCGGGTTCCCCCCCTCAATGAGCAGTTCTTC. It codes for CASSEDVRVPPLNEQFF.